This T cell receptor (beta chain) was sequenced for a study of T cells expressing NK-cell markers. Broader study findings: Among CD8+ T cells from five or six donors, dominant NKG2C+ clonotypes accounted for roughly 1.0-7.0%. Whether expanded NKG2C+ T cell clones were HCMV specific stayed uncertain.

Of note for this clonotype: Its antigen is unknown.

The CDR3 totals 15 residues. Germline V gene data show CDR1 as SGHTA and CDR2 as FQGNSA. TCR beta cDNA was generated via 5'RACE template switching incorporating UMIs. One entry per CDR3 protein, without DNA, is what TCRdb gives after re-calling the 5' RACE reads. Its table records a few hundred thousand distinct CDR3 sequences. This chain links TRBV7-2 with TRBJ2-4; TCRdb returns TRBD1, unconfirmable since there is no DNA. This sequence was found in a woman between 45 and 65 years old in good health. Sequences were obtained from blood T cells: a sorted CD56 or NKG2C T cell subset, CD4+ or CD8+ T cells, or bulk PBMC T cells (not recorded which). CDR3 region: CASSLESGAVDIQYF.